This T cell receptor beta chain derives from a study of blood T cell repertoires in COVID-19. The wider study: From T cells, B-cell-depleted T cells, or PBMCs came the material, which was cDNA or gDNA.

V trimming: 0 bases; J trimming: 5 bases; junction bases outside the gene matches: 8. The germline gives CDR1 LGHDT, CDR2 YNNKEL (reference sequence). This CDR3 region has 16 residues. In the source study's methods: Counts of nucleated cells, estimated from reference gene primer amplification, were obtained. Produced via immunoSEQ multiplex PCR; TCRdb's table is partial and in-frame only. V and J calls and clone size are copied from that table; D and trimming were computed from the DNA. The sample carries 300,000 to 350,000 clones, 88% recorded once. The sequenced sample was peripheral blood. The rearrangement joins TRBV3-1 (or the pseudogene TRBV3-2) to TRBJ2-5; 8 nucleotides agree with TRBD2. This clonotype was sampled from a woman in her seventies with COVID-19, enrolled during active disease. In DNA, the CDR3 is TGTGCCAGCAGCCAAGATTTGCGGGGGGTGCTGGAGACCCAGTACTTC. Translation: CASSQDLRGVLETQYF.